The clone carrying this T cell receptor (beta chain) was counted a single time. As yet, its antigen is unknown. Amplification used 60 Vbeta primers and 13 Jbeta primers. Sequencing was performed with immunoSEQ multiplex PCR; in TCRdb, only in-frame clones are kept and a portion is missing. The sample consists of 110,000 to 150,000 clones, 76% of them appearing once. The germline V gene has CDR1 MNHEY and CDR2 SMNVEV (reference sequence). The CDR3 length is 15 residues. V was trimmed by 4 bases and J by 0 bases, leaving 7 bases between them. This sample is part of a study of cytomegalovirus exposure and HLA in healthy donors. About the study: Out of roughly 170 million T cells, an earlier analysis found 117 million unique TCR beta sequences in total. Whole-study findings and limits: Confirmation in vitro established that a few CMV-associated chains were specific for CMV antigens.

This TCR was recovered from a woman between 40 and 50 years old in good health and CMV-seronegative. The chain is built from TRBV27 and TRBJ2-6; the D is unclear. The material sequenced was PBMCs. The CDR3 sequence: CASSSLLSGANVLTF. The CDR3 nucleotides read TGTGCCAGCAGTTCCCTACTCTCTGGGGCCAACGTCCTGACTTTC.